Listed below are T cell receptor beta chains from one sample, sequenced in a study of T cell repertoires in cytomegalovirus infection. TCRdb reprocessed the reads via MiXCR and lists one record per CDR3 protein. The table lists roughly 130,000 distinct CDR3 sequences, about 10% of them singletons, with about a tenth in the top ten. The sample was PBMCs. These receptors were obtained from a human donor in good health (CMV status not recorded). Some clones in this sample may be carry-over from other donors' samples. The conserved cysteine and the conserved F or W are not part of the CDR3 here. Some rows have no size entry. The others give once, few or many, or a class for an expanded clone.

j_call | v_call | clone_size | cdr3_aa
TRBJ1-6 | TRBV2 | many | ASTQESAAYNSPLH
TRBJ1-1 | TRBV29-1 | few | SVDRLNTEAF
TRBJ1-1 | TRBV20-1 | few | SARVEGSLVAF
TRBJ2-6 | TRBV13 | many | ASSLGPQGALIAGANVLT
TRBJ2-5 | TRBV28 | many | ASSFGAPQETQY
TRBJ2-1 | TRBV28 | many | ASSLSGGHSEQF
TRBJ1-4 | TRBV7-8 | many | ASSRTGKNEKLF
TRBJ1-6 | TRBV5-1 | few | ASSLGFSDSPLH
TRBJ2-1 | TRBV20-1 | few | SASPLGRSSYNEQF
TRBJ2-2 | TRBV14 | many | ASSRLTDRVNTGELF
TRBJ2-7 | TRBV20-1 | many | SAEGQGAKHEQY
TRBJ2-7 | TRBV7-9 | many | ASSFPGRNYEQY
TRBJ2-5 | TRBV6-2/TRBV6-3 | - | ASSPSGPQKTQY
TRBJ1-4 | TRBV20-1 | many | SAPDRPTTNEKLF
TRBJ2-1 | TRBV20-1 | few | SGTLETHEQF
TRBJ2-1 | TRBV20-1 | many | SARDRLAGYNEQF
TRBJ2-5 | TRBV19 | many | ASSWATKETQY
TRBJ1-1 | TRBV4-2 | few | ASSQEVGGLAEAF
TRBJ2-1 | TRBV20-1 | few | SARVNEQF
TRBJ1-2 | TRBV28 | many | ASKAGERRGYT
TRBJ1-2 | TRBV12-5 | many | ASGPRKGNYGYT
TRBJ1-5 | TRBV28 | few | ASSLWRGDGNQPQH
TRBJ2-7 | TRBV28 | many | ASSDLRDYPSYEQY
TRBJ1-6 | TRBV7-9 | many | ASSLDRGASNSPLH
TRBJ2-2 | TRBV29-1 | many | SVVRGVSGTGELF
TRBJ2-3 | TRBV7-9 | many | ASSLAPSLGDTQY
TRBJ1-1 | TRBV20-1 | few | SARAQGRSTEAF
TRBJ2-1 | TRBV2 | few | ASSEADRGLAGYNEQF
TRBJ2-7 | TRBV7-8 | many | ASSLADRGYEQY
TRBJ2-1 | TRBV7-2 | many | ASSSPRTGGGEQF
TRBJ2-4 | TRBV28 | many | ASSRQGAGAKNIQY
TRBJ2-5 | TRBV18 | few | ASSPTAVETQY
TRBJ1-4 | TRBV7-7 | many | ASSLGAAAGEKLF
TRBJ2-3 | TRBV5-1 | - | ARSSGLAGGVSTDTQY
TRBJ2-3 | TRBV10-3 | few | ATSTSGDSTDTQY
TRBJ2-5 | TRBV15 | - | ATSSHAETQY
TRBJ1-4 | TRBV7-9 | many | ASSFGAGTGDEKLF
TRBJ2-7 | TRBV28 | - | ASGARGEQY
TRBJ2-5 | TRBV5-1 | many | ASTPAGSRGETQY
TRBJ1-6 | TRBV19 | many | ASSREGPGNSPLH
TRBJ1-2 | TRBV29-1 | many | SVGGRVSLAENGYT
TRBJ2-3 | TRBV18 | few | ASSPQGQGGTDTQY
TRBJ1-1 | TRBV5-4 | few | ASSQQTGHYTEAF
TRBJ2-7 | TRBV28 | many | ASSLRTFFSYEQY
TRBJ1-1 | TRBV5-1 | - | ASSLTGQPEAEAF
TRBJ2-1 | TRBV5-1 | - | ASSLQGDMVDEQF
TRBJ1-1 | TRBV6-1 | many | ASTGTLRGNNEAF
TRBJ1-1 | TRBV28 | few | ATRLGARNTEAF
TRBJ2-3 | TRBV5-6 | many | ASSFDQRRDTQY